This TCR beta chain came from a study of blood T cells in healthy people across ages (dated by TCRdb to the mid-2010s). For context, the study as a whole: In model experiments, template switching captured roughly one uniquely barcoded TCR beta cDNA molecule for every two T cells. The study measured age-related changes in TCR beta repertoire diversity using deep sequencing normalized with unique cDNA molecular identifiers. The donors were divided into four age groups: young (average approximately 15 years), middle-aged (around 41), aged (about 60) and long-lived (about 90). To avoid experimental bias, donors of different ages were distributed randomly across sequencing lanes. The study analyzed two additional independent replicas of 1 million unique cDNA reads from the same blood draw for two donors, one aged 18 to 30 and one aged 80 or older. On the study overall, not on this receptor specifically: Compared with the aged group, the long-lived group had more naive CD4+ T cells, fewer expanded clones and increased TCR diversity, a pattern suggesting age selection. As age increased, observed TCR beta diversity per million T cells dropped in a roughly linear way, and a significant reduction was already evident by age 40. Conclusive comparison of naive and antigen-experienced compartments was prevented by the profiling of bulk unsorted PBMCs. There was a strong correlation between observed TCR beta diversity and the percentage of naive T cells measured by flow cytometry. Because donor CMV infection status was unknown, age-related changes in expanded clonotypes were potentially confounded. Estimates of total diversity from one million sequenced T cells were regarded as lower bounds and underestimates.

From V the trimming removes 2 bases and from J it removes 8 bases, while the gene matches leave 10 bases of the junction unaccounted for. Reading the germline V gene gives CDR1 MNHEY and CDR2 SVGEGT. The CDR3 has 16 amino acids, counting the end cysteine and phenylalanine. Only the CDR3 DNA is retained, 48 bases long and in frame from the first base. Systemically healthy Caucasian individuals from Russia, approximately 39 in total and aged about 6 to 90 years, were included as donors. Approximately 9 milliliters of peripheral blood were collected from each donor into EDTA-treated Vacutainer tubes. PBMCs were isolated by Ficoll-Paque density-gradient centrifugation, with at least 6 million obtained per sample. Trizol reagent was used to extract total RNA from PBMCs, with at least 5.5 micrograms per sample. The percentages of naive CD45RAhigh/CD27high T cells were determined by flow cytometry on a PBMC aliquot from every donor.

The library was generated by 5' RACE. The instrument was an Illumina HiSeq 2500. A second about 7 to 12 cycle PCR used a sample-barcoded 5' primer and a J-beta primer mix. Each TCR beta cDNA molecule received a unique molecular identifier from a template-switch 5' adaptor carrying 12 random nucleotides. Each sample yielded at least 2.5 million CDR3-containing paired-end reads. The Mint cDNA synthesis kit, primed by a TRBC-specific oligonucleotide, was used to synthesize first-strand cDNA from all RNA. Following uracil-DNA glycosylase treatment, all cDNA underwent a first 18-cycle PCR with the universal primers M1SS and BC2_uni_R. The authors' pipeline ran thus. Each sample was normalized by randomly selecting 1 million high-quality reads, each carrying a distinct molecular identifier. Reads with shared molecular identifiers were discarded instead of being binned into consensus sequences. CDR3 identification, clonotype clustering and error correction used MiTCR with a Q25 quality threshold and the strictest error-elimination algorithm. Lower-bound total TCR beta diversity was estimated with a nonparametric unseen species model using Euler transformation. The public reads were run again by TCRdb, first through fastp at Q25 and then through MiXCR, and only productive beta chains were kept. A single entry per CDR3 protein holds the most common genes and DNA from its merged rows. What appears here as the V and J calls and clone size reflects TCRdb's work, not the paper's. The sample yields 1.5 million to 1.9 million distinct CDR3 sequences; 42% were counted once. The ten largest clones represent about 3.8% of the sample.

Turning to this clonotype: This receptor's antigen is unknown. No base quality values were provided; no much bigger clone lies one nucleotide off.

This TCR derives from a woman in her late teens or twenties in good health. The sequenced material came from blood. The chain employs TRBV6-2 or TRBV6-3 and TRBJ2-1; 9 central bases correspond to TRBD1. Here is the DNA: TGTGCCAGCAGTTACCCCTCGGGACAGGGAGGTGATGAGCAGTTCTTC. The encoded protein is CASSYPSGQGGDEQFF.